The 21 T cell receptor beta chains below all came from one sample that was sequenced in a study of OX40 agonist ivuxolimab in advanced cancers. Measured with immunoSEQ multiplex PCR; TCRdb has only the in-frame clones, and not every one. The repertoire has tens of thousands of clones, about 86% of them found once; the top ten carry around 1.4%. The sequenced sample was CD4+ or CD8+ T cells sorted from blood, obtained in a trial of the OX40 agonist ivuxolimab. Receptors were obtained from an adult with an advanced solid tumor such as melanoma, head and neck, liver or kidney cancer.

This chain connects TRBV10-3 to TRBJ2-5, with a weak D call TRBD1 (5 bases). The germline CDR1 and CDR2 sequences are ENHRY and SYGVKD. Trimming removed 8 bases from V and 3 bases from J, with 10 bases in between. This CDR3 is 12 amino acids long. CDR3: CAIQGPEETQYF. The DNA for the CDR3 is TGTGCCATCCAGGGTCCCGAAGAGACCCAGTACTTC.

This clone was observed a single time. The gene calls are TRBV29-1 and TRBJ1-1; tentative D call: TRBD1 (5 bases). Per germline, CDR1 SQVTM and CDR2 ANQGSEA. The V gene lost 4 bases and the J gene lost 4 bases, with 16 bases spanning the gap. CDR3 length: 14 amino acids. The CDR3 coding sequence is TGCAGCGTTGTGCCCAGGGCAGGAATCACTGAAGCTTTCTTT. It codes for CSVVPRAGITEAFF.

CDR3 nucleotide sequence: TGTGCCAGCAGTTTCGACCTAGCGGGGGATTCGGATACGCAGTATTTT. It translates to CASSFDLAGDSDTQYF. V gene TRBV2 combines with J gene TRBJ2-3; 10 bases fit TRBD2. Germline V gives CDR1 SNHLY, CDR2 FYNNEI. Trimming took 5 bases from V and 6 from J; bases not matched to a gene: 11. This CDR3 region has 16 residues.

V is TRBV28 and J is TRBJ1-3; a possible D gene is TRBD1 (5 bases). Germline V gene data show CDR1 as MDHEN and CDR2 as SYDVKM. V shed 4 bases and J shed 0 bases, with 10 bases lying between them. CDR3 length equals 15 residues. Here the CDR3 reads CASSSPGSSGNTIYF. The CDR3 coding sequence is TGTGCCAGCAGTTCCCCAGGGTCCTCTGGAAACACCATATATTTT.

The CDR3 spells CASRMDRNLNQPQHF. The CDR3 region has the DNA TGTGCCAGTAGGATGGACAGGAACTTAAATCAGCCCCAGCATTTT. V usage is TRBV19 and J usage is TRBJ1-5; 7 bases align to TRBD1. Per the germline V gene, CDR1 is LNHDA and CDR2 is SQIVND (reference sequence). The CDR3 runs to 15 residues. J lost 4 bases, V lost 6 bases, and 9 bases had no gene match. The full variable domain, rest sourced from reference TRBV19 and TRBJ1-5, is DGGITQSPKYLFRKEGQNVTLSCEQNLNHDAMYWYRQDPGQGLRLIYYSQIVNDFQKGDIAEGYSVSREKKESFPLTVTSAQKNPTAFYLCASRMDRNLNQPQHFGDGTRLSIL.

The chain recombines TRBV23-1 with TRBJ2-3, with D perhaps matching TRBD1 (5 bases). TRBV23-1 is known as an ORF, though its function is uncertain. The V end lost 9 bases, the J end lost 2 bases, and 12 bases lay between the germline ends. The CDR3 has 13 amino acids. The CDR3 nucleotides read TGCGCCAGGGGGCCCTTAACCACAGATACGCAGTATTTT. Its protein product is CARGPLTTDTQYF.

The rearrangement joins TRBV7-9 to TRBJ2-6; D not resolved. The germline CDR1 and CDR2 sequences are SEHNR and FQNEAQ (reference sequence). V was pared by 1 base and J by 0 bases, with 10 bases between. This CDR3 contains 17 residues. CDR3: CASSLDPAYSGANVLTF. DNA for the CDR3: TGTGCCAGCAGCTTAGATCCGGCTTACTCTGGGGCCAACGTCCTGACTTTC. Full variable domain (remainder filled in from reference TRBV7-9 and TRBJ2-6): DTGVSQNPRHKITKRGQNVTFRCDPISEHNRLYWYRQTLGQGPEFLTYFQNEAQLEKSRLLSDRFSAERPKGSFSTLEIQRTEQGDSAMYLCASSLDPAYSGANVLTFGAGSRLTVL.

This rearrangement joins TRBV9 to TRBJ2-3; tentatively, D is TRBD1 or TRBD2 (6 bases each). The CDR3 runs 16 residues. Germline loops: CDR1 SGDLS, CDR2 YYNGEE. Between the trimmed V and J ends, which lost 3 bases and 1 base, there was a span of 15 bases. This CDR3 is CASSAGAHSGTDTQYF. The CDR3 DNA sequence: TGTGCCAGCAGCGCGGGGGCCCACTCCGGCACAGATACGCAGTATTTT.

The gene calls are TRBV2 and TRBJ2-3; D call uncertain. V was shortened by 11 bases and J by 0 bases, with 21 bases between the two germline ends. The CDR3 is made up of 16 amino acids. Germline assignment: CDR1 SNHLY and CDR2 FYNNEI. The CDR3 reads CALLEYTLSSTDTQYF. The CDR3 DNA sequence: TGTGCCCTCCTGGAGTACACTCTTTCCAGCACAGATACGCAGTATTTT.

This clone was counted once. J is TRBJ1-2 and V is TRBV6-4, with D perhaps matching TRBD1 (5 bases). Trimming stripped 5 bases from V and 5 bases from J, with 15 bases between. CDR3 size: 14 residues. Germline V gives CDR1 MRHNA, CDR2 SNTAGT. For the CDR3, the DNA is TGTGCCAGCAGTCGGGGGTTTCCCCCTTATGGCTACACCTTC. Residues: CASSRGFPPYGYTF.

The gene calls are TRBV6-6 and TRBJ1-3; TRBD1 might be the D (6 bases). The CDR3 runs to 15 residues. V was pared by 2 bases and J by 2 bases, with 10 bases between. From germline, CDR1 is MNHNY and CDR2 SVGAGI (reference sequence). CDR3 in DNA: TGTGCCAGCAGTTACACACAGGGTGCTGGAAACACCATATATTTT. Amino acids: CASSYTQGAGNTIYF.

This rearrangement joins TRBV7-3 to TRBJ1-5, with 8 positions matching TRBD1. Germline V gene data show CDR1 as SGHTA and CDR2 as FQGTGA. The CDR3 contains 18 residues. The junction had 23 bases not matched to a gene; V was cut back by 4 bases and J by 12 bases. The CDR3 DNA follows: TGTGCCAGCAGCTCCTTAGTGGCTACAGGGGGGCTGCCGCGAAACCAGCATTTT. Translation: CASSSLVATGGLPRNQHF.

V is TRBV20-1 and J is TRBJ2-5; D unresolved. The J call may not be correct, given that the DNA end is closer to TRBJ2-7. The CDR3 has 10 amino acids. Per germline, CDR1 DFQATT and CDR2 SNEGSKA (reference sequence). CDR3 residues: CSAKTREQYF. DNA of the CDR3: TGCAGTGCTAAAACCCGCGAGCAGTACTTC.

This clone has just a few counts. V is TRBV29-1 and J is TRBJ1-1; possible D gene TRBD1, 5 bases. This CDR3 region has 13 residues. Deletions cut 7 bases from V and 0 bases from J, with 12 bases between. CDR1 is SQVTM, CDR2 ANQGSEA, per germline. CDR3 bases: TGCAGCGCCTCGACAGAGATGAACACTGAAGCTTTCTTT. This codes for CSASTEMNTEAFF.

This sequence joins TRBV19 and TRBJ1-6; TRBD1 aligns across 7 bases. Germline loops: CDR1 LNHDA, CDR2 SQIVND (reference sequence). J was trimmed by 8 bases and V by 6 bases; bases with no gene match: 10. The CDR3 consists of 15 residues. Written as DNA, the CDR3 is TGTGCCAGTAGGATATCGAGACAGGGTGATTCACCCCTCCACTTT. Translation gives CASRISRQGDSPLHF.

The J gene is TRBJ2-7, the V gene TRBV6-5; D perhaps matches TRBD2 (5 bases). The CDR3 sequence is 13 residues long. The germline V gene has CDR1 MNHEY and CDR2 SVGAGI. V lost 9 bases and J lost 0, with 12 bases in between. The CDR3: CASQRGSSYEQYF. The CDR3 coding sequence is TGTGCCAGTCAACGGGGAAGCTCCTACGAGCAGTACTTC.

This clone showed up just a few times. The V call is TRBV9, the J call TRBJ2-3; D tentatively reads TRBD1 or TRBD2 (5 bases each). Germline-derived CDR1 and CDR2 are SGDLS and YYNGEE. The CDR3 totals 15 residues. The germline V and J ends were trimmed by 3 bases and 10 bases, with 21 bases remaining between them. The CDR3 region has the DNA TGTGCCAGCAGCGACGGCTGGCTGGGGCTGGAGGCGCAGTATTTT. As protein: CASSDGWLGLEAQYF.

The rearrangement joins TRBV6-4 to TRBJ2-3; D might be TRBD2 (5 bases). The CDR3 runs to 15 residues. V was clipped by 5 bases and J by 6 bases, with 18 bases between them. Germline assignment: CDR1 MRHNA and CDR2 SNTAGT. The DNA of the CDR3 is TGTGCCAGCAGTCGTGGACTGAACGGAATCGATACGCAGTATTTT. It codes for CASSRGLNGIDTQYF.

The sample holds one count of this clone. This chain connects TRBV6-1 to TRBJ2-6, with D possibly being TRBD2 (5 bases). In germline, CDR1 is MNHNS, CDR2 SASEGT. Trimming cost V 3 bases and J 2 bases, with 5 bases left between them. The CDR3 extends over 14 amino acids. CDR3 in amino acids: CASSEGAGANVLTF. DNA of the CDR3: TGTGCCAGCAGTGAGGGAGCTGGGGCCAACGTCCTGACTTTC.

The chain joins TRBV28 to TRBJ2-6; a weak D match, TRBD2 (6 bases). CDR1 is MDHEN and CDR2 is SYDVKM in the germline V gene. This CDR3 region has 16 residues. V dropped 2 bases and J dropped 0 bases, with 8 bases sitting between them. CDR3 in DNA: TGTGCCAGCAGTTTAAGGGGACTCTCTGGGGCCAACGTCCTGACTTTC. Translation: CASSLRGLSGANVLTF.

This chain's CDR3 is CASSPGGGDYGYTF. The CDR3, as DNA: TGTGCCAGCTCACCAGGAGGGGGTGACTATGGCTACACCTTC. V and J are TRBV18 and TRBJ1-2; D is perhaps TRBD1 (6 bases). Germline V lookup: CDR1 KGHSH, CDR2 LQKENI. The CDR3 has 14 amino acids. V lost 2 bases and J lost 3, with 10 bases in between.